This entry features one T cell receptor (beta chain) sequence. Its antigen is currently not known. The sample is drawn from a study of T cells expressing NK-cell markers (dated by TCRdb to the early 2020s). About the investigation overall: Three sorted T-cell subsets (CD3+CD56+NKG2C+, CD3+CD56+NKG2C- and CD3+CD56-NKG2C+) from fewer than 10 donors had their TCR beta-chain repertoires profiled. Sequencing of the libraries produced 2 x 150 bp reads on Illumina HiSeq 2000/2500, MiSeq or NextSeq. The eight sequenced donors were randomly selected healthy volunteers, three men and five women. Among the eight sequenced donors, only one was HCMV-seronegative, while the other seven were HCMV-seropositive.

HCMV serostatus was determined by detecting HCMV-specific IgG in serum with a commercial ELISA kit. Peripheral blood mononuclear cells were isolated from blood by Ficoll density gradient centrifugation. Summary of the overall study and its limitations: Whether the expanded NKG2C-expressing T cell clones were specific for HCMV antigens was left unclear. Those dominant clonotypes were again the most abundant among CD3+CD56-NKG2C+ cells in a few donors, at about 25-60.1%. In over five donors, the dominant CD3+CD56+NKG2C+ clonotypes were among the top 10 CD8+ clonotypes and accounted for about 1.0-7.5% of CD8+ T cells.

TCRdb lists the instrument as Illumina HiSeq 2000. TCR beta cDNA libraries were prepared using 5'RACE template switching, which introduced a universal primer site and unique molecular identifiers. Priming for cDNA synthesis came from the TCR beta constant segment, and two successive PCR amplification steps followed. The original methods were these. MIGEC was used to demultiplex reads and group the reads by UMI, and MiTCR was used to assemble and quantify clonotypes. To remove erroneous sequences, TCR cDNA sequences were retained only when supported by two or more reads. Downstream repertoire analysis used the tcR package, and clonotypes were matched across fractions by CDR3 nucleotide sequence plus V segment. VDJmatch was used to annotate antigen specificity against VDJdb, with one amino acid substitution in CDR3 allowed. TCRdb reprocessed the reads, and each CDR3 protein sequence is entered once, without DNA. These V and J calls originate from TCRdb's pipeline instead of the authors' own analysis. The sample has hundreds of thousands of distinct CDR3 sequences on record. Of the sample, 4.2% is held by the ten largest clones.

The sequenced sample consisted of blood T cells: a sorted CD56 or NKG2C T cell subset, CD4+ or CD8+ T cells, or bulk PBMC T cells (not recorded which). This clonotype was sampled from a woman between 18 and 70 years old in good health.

The CDR3 protein is CSAALDRQQYF. This sequence uses TRBV20-1 and TRBJ2-7; TCRdb's D gene call, TRBD1, goes unchecked for lack of DNA. From the cysteine up to the phenylalanine, the CDR3 has a length of 11 residues. Nucleotide data are not available. Per the germline V gene (reference sequence), DFQATT is the CDR1 and SNEGSKA is the CDR2.